What follows are 20 T cell receptor beta chains derived from one specimen sequenced in a study of T cell responses to AZD1222 COVID-19 vaccine. Sequencing used immunoSEQ multiplex PCR; TCRdb keeps in-frame clones, though not all of them. The data contain about 180,000 clones, more than 75% of them singletons. Sequenced here: peripheral blood, sampled 28 days after the second AZD1222 dose. The origin of the receptors is an adult who received the AZD1222 COVID-19 vaccine.

The rearrangement links TRBV4-1 to TRBJ1-5; D unclear. Germline V gene sequence: CDR1 MGHRA, CDR2 YSYEKL. The CDR3 length is 15 residues. V lost 0 bases and J 5 bases, leaving 11 bases between the germline ends. This CDR3 reads CASSQDGSYDQPQHF. The CDR3, as DNA: TGCGCCAGCAGCCAAGACGGCAGCTACGATCAGCCCCAGCATTTT.

The chain joins TRBV19 to TRBJ2-5; 7 nucleotides match TRBD2. Germline V gene lookup returns CDR1 LNHDA and CDR2 SQIVND (reference sequence). The junction had 0 bases not matched to a gene; V was cut back by 3 bases and J by 5 bases. CDR3 size: 12 residues. The CDR3: CASSIGGETQYF. CDR3 in DNA: TGTGCCAGTAGTATCGGGGGGGAGACCCAGTACTTC. Together with reference TRBV19 and TRBJ2-5, the CDR3 gives the full variable domain: DGGITQSPKYLFRKEGQNVTLSCEQNLNHDAMYWYRQDPGQGLRLIYYSQIVNDFQKGDIAEGYSVSREKKESFPLTVTSAQKNPTAFYLCASSIGGETQYFGPGTRLLVL.

The sample holds a few counts of this clone. This CDR3 is CASSLFGTEAFF. The CDR3 nucleotides read TGTGCCAGCAGCCTCTTTGGTACTGAAGCTTTCTTT. J is TRBJ1-1 and V is TRBV28; D remains unclear. The CDR3 is 12 residues long. Germline loops: CDR1 MDHEN, CDR2 SYDVKM. V was pared by 6 bases and J by 5 bases, with 10 bases between.

The chain links TRBV12-3 or TRBV12-4 to TRBJ2-3, with D uncertain. This CDR3 has 12 residues. V was trimmed by 0 bases and J by 7 bases, leaving 5 bases between them. Here the CDR3 DNA reads TGTGCCAGCAGTTTAGCGGAATATACGCAGTATTTT. Translating it yields CASSLAEYTQYF.

The chain recombines TRBV14 with TRBJ2-1; no definite D call. Germline V CDR1 and CDR2: SGHDN, FVKESK. The ends were cut back, 1 base at V and 0 bases at J, with 13 bases in the middle. The CDR3 is 17 amino acids. CDR3 sequence reads: CASSQGLPLNSYNEQFF. The CDR3 DNA reads TGTGCCAGCAGCCAAGGGCTCCCTCTTAACTCCTACAATGAGCAGTTCTTC.

This clone was seen a single time. The chain uses TRBV7-2 and TRBJ2-7; 9 bases align to TRBD1. CDR3 size: 14 residues. V dropped 4 bases and J dropped 3; count of bases not matched to a gene: 4. Germline V gene data show CDR1 as SGHTA and CDR2 as FQGNSA. CDR3 nucleotides: TGTGCCAGCAGCTACCGGGACAGGGTCTACGAGCAGTACTTC. Its translation is CASSYRDRVYEQYF.

The chain uses TRBV6-1 and TRBJ1-1; weak D call: TRBD1 (5 bases). The CDR3 loop spans 14 amino acids. Trimming stripped 1 base from V and 7 bases from J, with 13 bases between. Germline V gene data show CDR1 as MNHNS and CDR2 as SASEGT. For the CDR3, the DNA is TGTGCCAGCAGTGAAGACGGTCGGGACCGTGAAGCTTTCTTT. Translation gives CASSEDGRDREAFF.

This clone occurred once. The rearrangement links TRBV4-3 to TRBJ1-4; D call uncertain. In germline, CDR1 is LGHNA, CDR2 YSLEER. Trimming left V 4 bases short and J 2 bases short, with 11 bases between. CDR3 length: 15 residues. The CDR3 DNA is TGCGCCAGCAGCCCGATGGTGGTGACTAATGAAAAACTGTTTTTT. This codes for CASSPMVVTNEKLFF.

The chain recombines TRBV21-1 with TRBJ2-7; the table's D call, TRBD1, was not checked against the DNA. TRBV21-1 is described as a pseudogene. There are 14 residues in the CDR3. This chain's CDR3 is CASSKGQGAYEQYF. The DNA for the CDR3 is TGTGCCAGCTCCAAGGGACAGGGGGCCTACGAGCAGTACTTC.

This chain joins TRBV19 and TRBJ2-7, with no clear D. The CDR3 extends over 14 amino acids. V was clipped by 3 bases and J by 0 bases, with 9 bases between them. Germline V lookup: CDR1 LNHDA, CDR2 SQIVND (reference sequence). The CDR3: CASSIQATSYEQYF. The CDR3 bases are TGTGCCAGTAGTATTCAAGCCACCTCCTACGAGCAGTACTTC.

The rearrangement uses TRBV2 and TRBJ2-7, with a possible D match to TRBD2 (6 bases). Germline CDR1 and CDR2: SNHLY and FYNNEI. V was clipped by 1 base and J by 0 bases, with 10 bases between them. The CDR3 loop spans 15 amino acids. This CDR3 is CASSEVAVSSYEQYF. The CDR3 DNA is TGTGCCAGCAGTGAAGTAGCGGTCTCCTCCTACGAGCAGTACTTC.

The rearrangement joins TRBV27 to TRBJ2-3; D remains ambiguous. CDR3 length: 15 amino acids. V was cut by 0 bases and J by 4 bases, with 11 bases left in between. The germline V gene has CDR1 MNHEY and CDR2 SMNVEV (reference sequence). The CDR3: CASSLSTVSADTQYF. The CDR3 nucleotides are TGTGCCAGCAGTTTATCCACAGTGAGCGCAGATACGCAGTATTTT.

This rearrangement joins TRBV19 to TRBJ1-1, with 9 bases matching TRBD1. Germline lookup yields CDR1 LNHDA and CDR2 SQIVND (reference sequence). Trimming took 5 bases from V and 5 from J; bases not matched to a gene: 9. This CDR3 contains 15 residues. CDR3 nucleotide sequence: TGTGCCAGTAGTGCCTGGGACAGGGAGGGAACTGAAGCTTTCTTT. Amino acid sequence: CASSAWDREGTEAFF.

The genes are TRBV28 and TRBJ2-7; 11 nucleotides agree with TRBD2. The V gene end was trimmed by 6 bases and the J gene end by 1 base; junction bases not matched to a gene: 5. The CDR3 runs 15 residues. Germline CDR1 is MDHEN and CDR2 is SYDVKM. The CDR3 bases are TGTGCCAGCAGCGCGGGGACTAGCGGTTCCTACGAGCAGTACTTC. It encodes CASSAGTSGSYEQYF.

This chain joins TRBV5-4 and TRBJ2-2, with D perhaps TRBD1 (6 bases). Germline V lookup: CDR1 SGHNT, CDR2 YYREEE (reference sequence). The CDR3 covers 16 residues. V lost 6 bases to trimming and J lost 1 base, with 16 bases between them. The CDR3 here is CASNPGTTGNTGELFF. The CDR3, as DNA: TGTGCCAGCAACCCTGGGACAACCGGGAACACCGGGGAGCTGTTTTTT. Together with reference TRBV5-4 and TRBJ2-2, the CDR3 gives the full variable domain: ETGVTQSPTHLIKTRGQQVTLRCSSQSGHNTVSWYQQALGQGPQFIFQYYREEENGRGNFPPRFSGLQFPNYSSELNVNALELDDSALYLCASNPGTTGNTGELFFGEGSRLTVL.

As for this clone: The sample has other DNA sequences that encode this CDR3 too. The chain has TRBV2 and TRBJ1-5; D gene ambiguous. The ends were cut back, 4 bases at V and 5 bases at J, with 3 bases in the middle. There are 11 residues in the CDR3. Per germline, CDR1 SNHLY and CDR2 FYNNEI. In DNA, the CDR3 is TGTGCCAGCAGTGTCGATCAGCCCCAGCATTTT. Protein: CASSVDQPQHF.

CDR3 DNA sequence: TGTGCCATCAGTGAGGGAGGTTCCCGTACTTCGTCACCCCTCCACTTT. This sequence encodes CAISEGGSRTSSPLHF. The chain links TRBV10-3 to TRBJ1-6; D unclear. The CDR3 is made up of 16 amino acids. CDR1 is ENHRY and CDR2 is SYGVKD in the germline V gene. The V end was cut by 2 bases, the J end by 10 bases, with 18 bases between.

The genes are TRBV5-4 and TRBJ2-2; TRBD1 agrees at 9 bases. Germline V gene data show CDR1 as SGHNT and CDR2 as YYREEE (reference sequence). The CDR3 has 16 residues. The V segment lost 5 bases and the J segment 2 bases; nucleotides outside the gene matches: 7. In DNA, the CDR3 is TGTGCCAGCAGTCCCGGACAGGGGATAAACACCGGGGAGCTGTTTTTT. Protein sequence: CASSPGQGINTGELFF.

The V and J genes are TRBV12-3 or TRBV12-4 and TRBJ2-5; 7 bases line up with TRBD2. V lost 5 bases, J lost 5 bases, and 5 bases stayed unmatched. The CDR3 contains 13 residues. CDR3 residues: CASSRLALETQYF. CDR3 nucleotides: TGTGCCAGCAGTAGACTAGCCTTGGAGACCCAGTACTTC.

The chain carries TRBV6-5 and TRBJ2-7; perhaps TRBD1 as D (5 bases). This CDR3 is built from 15 residues. V was shortened by 0 bases and J by 3 bases, with 12 bases between the two germline ends. Germline CDR1 reads MNHEY; CDR2 reads SVGAGI. The CDR3 loop reads CASSYSSGFGYEQYF. The CDR3, as DNA: TGTGCCAGCAGTTACTCGTCAGGGTTCGGCTACGAGCAGTACTTC.